The 19 T cell receptor beta chains listed next were all sequenced from one sample in a study of cytotoxic CD8 clonotypes in ibrutinib-treated CLL. Repertoires were generated with immunoSEQ multiplex PCR, while TCRdb's copy carries only in-frame clones and drops some. The table shows about 4,000 clones, with roughly 80% occurring only once. This specimen consisted of PBMCs, obtained before ibrutinib treatment. These receptors came from a human donor with chronic lymphocytic leukemia.

V and J are TRBV28 and TRBJ2-2; a possible D gene is TRBD2 (6 bases). This CDR3 is 14 amino acids long. Germline CDR1 is MDHEN and CDR2 is SYDVKM. V lost 7 bases to trimming and J lost 5 bases, with 14 bases between them. This CDR3 reads CASIPGTGTGELFF. The DNA of the CDR3 is TGTGCCAGCATCCCTGGGACTGGAACCGGGGAGCTGTTTTTT.

This clone was counted only a few times. The V and J genes are TRBV5-1 and TRBJ1-4; 7 positions agree with TRBD1. Germline values: CDR1 SGHRS, CDR2 YFSETQ. The CDR3 runs to 13 residues. The J segment lost 8 bases and the V segment lost 1 base, leaving 2 bases of the junction unmatched. The CDR3 spells CASSLQQGEKLFF. CDR3 coding DNA: TGCGCCAGCAGCTTGCAACAGGGGGAAAAACTGTTTTTT.

The sample holds a few counts of this clone. The V and J genes are TRBV7-3 and TRBJ2-5, with a tentative D call TRBD2 (6 bases). Germline V gives CDR1 SGHTA, CDR2 FQGTGA. There are 15 residues in the CDR3. Trimming left V 2 bases short and J 5 bases short, with 15 bases between. Here the CDR3 DNA reads TGTGCCAGCAGCTTAGGCGGGACCCCGGGGGAGACCCAGTACTTC. It is translated as CASSLGGTPGETQYF.

The chain links TRBV29-1 to TRBJ2-7, with unresolved D. The CDR3 is 14 amino acids. V lost 1 base to trimming and J lost 1 base, with 11 bases between them. Germline CDR1 SQVTM, CDR2 ANQGSEA. CDR3 protein: CSVEGQPFSYEQYF. The DNA for the CDR3 is TGCAGCGTTGAAGGTCAGCCATTTTCCTACGAGCAGTACTTC.

V gene TRBV14 combines with J gene TRBJ2-5, with D tentatively TRBD1 or TRBD2 (5 bases each). The V and J ends lost 10 bases and 5 bases respectively, with 14 bases between them. Germline-derived CDR1 and CDR2 are SGHDN and FVKESK. There are 12 residues in the CDR3. CDR3 sequence: CANPGLTETQYF. CDR3 DNA: TGTGCCAACCCGGGGCTGACGGAGACCCAGTACTTC.

This chain links TRBV2 with TRBJ1-3; maybe TRBD1 (5 bases). V was shortened by 6 bases and J by 2 bases, with 14 bases between the two germline ends. Looked up from germline, CDR1 is SNHLY and CDR2 is FYNNEI. The CDR3 is 15 amino acids. The CDR3 here is CASSLLGTAGNTIYF. CDR3 DNA sequence: TGTGCCAGCAGCCTCCTGGGGACTGCTGGAAACACCATATATTTT.

This clone was found a few times. DNA for the CDR3: TGTGCCAGCACCGCAGCAGTAACTAATGAAAAACTGTTTTTT. Translation gives CASTAAVTNEKLFF. J is TRBJ1-4 and V is TRBV7-4; D unclear. This CDR3 contains 14 residues. Germline lookup yields CDR1 SGHVT and CDR2 SQSDAQ. Trimming removed 7 bases at V and 1 base at J, with 10 bases between.

The chain links TRBV5-1 to TRBJ2-7; unclear D gene. CDR3 length: 13 residues. V gave up 4 bases and J gave up 6 bases, with 14 bases separating them. Germline-derived CDR1 and CDR2 are SGHRS and YFSETQ. The CDR3: CASSPGSLGEQYF. The CDR3, as DNA: TGCGCCAGCAGCCCCGGGTCCCTCGGCGAGCAGTACTTC.

This clone was observed once. The CDR3 region is CASTRDIYQPQHF. In DNA, the CDR3 is TGTGCCAGTACCCGGGACATCTATCAGCCCCAGCATTTT. The chain has TRBV28 and TRBJ1-5; the D gene is possibly TRBD1 (6 bases). This CDR3 has 13 residues. Trimming left V 9 bases short and J 5 bases short, with 14 bases between. Germline CDR1 reads MDHEN; CDR2 reads SYDVKM.

The chain carries TRBV7-6 and TRBJ2-1, with D perhaps assigned TRBD1 or TRBD2 (6 bases each). Germline assignment: CDR1 SGHVS and CDR2 FNYEAQ. Trimming removed 1 base from V and 4 bases from J, with 11 bases in between. The CDR3 contains 15 residues. CDR3 region: CASSLVRGAYNEQFF. The CDR3 nucleotides are TGTGCCAGCAGCTTAGTTAGGGGGGCGTACAATGAGCAGTTCTTC.

This chain uses TRBV29-1 with TRBJ2-1; D uncertain. This CDR3 region has 12 residues. V was cut by 4 bases and J by 9 bases, with 13 bases left in between. The germline CDR1 and CDR2 sequences are SQVTM and ANQGSEA. CDR3 in amino acids: CSVVYRATEQFF. DNA for the CDR3: TGCAGCGTTGTTTACCGGGCTACTGAGCAGTTCTTC.

The genes are TRBV30 and TRBJ2-3; the D gene is possibly TRBD1 (6 bases). Germline V gene lookup returns CDR1 GTSNPN and CDR2 SVGIG (reference sequence). V lost 0 bases, J lost 4 bases, and 8 bases lay in between. The CDR3 contains 13 residues. CDR3 bases: TGTGCCTGGAGTGTACAGGGCCCAGATACGCAGTATTTT. Translated: CAWSVQGPDTQYF.

The chain joins TRBV5-6 to TRBJ2-7, with a tentative D call TRBD1 (5 bases). The CDR3 covers 13 residues. Per the germline V gene, CDR1 is SGHDT and CDR2 is YYEEEE. V lost 6 bases and J lost 0, with 10 bases in between. DNA of the CDR3: TGTGCCAGCACCCAGGGAATCTCCTACGAGCAGTACTTC. Encoded protein: CASTQGISYEQYF.

This sequence joins TRBV19 and TRBJ2-1, with TRBD1 matching 10 bases. The CDR3 is 16 amino acids. Germline V gene data show CDR1 as LNHDA and CDR2 as SQIVND (reference sequence). V lost 3 bases, J lost 7 bases, and 9 bases stayed unmatched. The CDR3 spells CASSMGIRTGGNEQFF. Here the CDR3 DNA reads TGTGCCAGTAGTATGGGAATCCGGACAGGGGGGAATGAGCAGTTCTTC.

The chain combines TRBV2 with TRBJ2-3, with 10 bases lining up with TRBD2. From germline, CDR1 is SNHLY and CDR2 FYNNEI. This CDR3 spans 20 amino acids. Germline trimming cut 0 bases from V and 3 bases from J; bases unmatched to any gene: 15. Here the CDR3 DNA reads TGTGCCAGCAGTGAAGCGAGGCTAGCGGGAGTTAAGGGTTGGACAGATACGCAGTATTTT. Translating it yields CASSEARLAGVKGWTDTQYF.

A single count supports this clone. V gene TRBV7-8 combines with J gene TRBJ1-1; D not resolved. Deletions cut 7 bases from V and 0 bases from J, with 6 bases between. The V gene's germline CDR1 is SGHVS and CDR2 FQNEAQ. This CDR3 region has 12 residues. The CDR3: CASTKLNTEAFF. DNA of the CDR3: TGTGCCAGCACCAAATTGAACACTGAAGCTTTCTTT. The full variable domain, its missing parts supplied by reference TRBV7-8 and TRBJ1-1, is GAGVSQSPRYKVAKRGQDVALRCDPISGHVSLFWYQQALGQGPEFLTYFQNEAQLDKSGLPSDRFFAERPEGSVSTLKIQRTQQEDSAVYLCASTKLNTEAFFGQGTRLTVV.

The rearrangement joins TRBV7-8 to TRBJ1-3; 9 bases map to TRBD1. The CDR3 is made up of 15 amino acids. From germline, CDR1 is SGHVS and CDR2 FQNEAQ. V trimming: 5 bases; J trimming: 0 bases; junction bases outside the gene matches: 2. The CDR3 DNA follows: TGTGCCAGCAGCCTACAGGGGGCCTCTGGAAACACCATATATTTT. Amino acids: CASSLQGASGNTIYF.

This chain connects TRBV9 to TRBJ2-3; D gene ambiguous. V lost 0 bases, J lost 2 bases, and 7 bases lay in between. Germline-derived CDR1 and CDR2 are SGDLS and YYNGEE. The CDR3 has 14 amino acids. In DNA, the CDR3 is TGTGCCAGCAGCGTAGCGCCGGTCACAGATACGCAGTATTTT. It yields the protein CASSVAPVTDTQYF.

The chain's CDR3 is CASSPVTTGGDSPLHF. CDR3 DNA sequence: TGTGCCAGCTCACCGGTAACTACAGGAGGGGATTCACCCCTCCACTTT. The V gene is TRBV18, the J gene TRBJ1-6; D is possibly TRBD1 (5 bases). The CDR3 spans 16 residues. Trimming pared 3 bases from V and 8 bases from J, leaving 17 bases between. Germline V gene lookup returns CDR1 KGHSH and CDR2 LQKENI.